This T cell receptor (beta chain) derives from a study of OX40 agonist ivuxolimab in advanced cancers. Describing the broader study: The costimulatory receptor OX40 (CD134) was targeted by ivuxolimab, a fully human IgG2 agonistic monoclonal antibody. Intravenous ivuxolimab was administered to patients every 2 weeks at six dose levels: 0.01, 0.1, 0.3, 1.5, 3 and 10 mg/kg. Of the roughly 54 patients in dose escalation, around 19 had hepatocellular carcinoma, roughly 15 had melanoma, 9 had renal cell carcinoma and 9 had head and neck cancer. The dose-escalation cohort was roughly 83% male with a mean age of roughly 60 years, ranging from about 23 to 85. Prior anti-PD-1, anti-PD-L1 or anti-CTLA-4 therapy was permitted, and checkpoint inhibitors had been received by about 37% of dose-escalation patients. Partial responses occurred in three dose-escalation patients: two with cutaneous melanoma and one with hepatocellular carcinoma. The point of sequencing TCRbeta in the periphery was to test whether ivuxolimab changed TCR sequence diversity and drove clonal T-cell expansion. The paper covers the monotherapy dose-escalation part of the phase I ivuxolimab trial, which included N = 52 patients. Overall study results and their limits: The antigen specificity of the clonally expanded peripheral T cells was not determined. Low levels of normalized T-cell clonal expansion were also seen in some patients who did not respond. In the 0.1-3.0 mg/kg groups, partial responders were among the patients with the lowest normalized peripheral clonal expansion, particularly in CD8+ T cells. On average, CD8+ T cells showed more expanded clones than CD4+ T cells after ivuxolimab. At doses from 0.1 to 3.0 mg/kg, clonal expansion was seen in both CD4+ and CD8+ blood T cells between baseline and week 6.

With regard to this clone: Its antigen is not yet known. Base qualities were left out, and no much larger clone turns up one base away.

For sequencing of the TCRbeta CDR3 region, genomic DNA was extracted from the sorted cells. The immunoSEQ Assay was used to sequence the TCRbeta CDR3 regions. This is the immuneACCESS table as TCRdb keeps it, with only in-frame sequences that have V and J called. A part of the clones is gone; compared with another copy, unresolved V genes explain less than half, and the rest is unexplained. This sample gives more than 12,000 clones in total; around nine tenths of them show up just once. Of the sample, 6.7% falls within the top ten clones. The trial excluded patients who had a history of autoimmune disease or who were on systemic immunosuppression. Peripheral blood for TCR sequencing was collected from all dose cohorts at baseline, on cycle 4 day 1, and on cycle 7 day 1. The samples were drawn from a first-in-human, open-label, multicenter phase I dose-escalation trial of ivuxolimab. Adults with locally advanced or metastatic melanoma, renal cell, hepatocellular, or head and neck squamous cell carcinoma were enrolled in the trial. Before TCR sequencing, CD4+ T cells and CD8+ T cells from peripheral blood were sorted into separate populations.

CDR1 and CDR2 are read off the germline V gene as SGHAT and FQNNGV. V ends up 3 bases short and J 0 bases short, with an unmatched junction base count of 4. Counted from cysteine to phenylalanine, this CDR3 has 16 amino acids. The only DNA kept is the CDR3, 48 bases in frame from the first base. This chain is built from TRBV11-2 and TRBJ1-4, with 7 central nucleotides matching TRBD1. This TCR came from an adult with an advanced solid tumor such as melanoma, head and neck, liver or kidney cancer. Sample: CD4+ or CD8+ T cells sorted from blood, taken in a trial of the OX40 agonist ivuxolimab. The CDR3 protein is CASSLGQLTTNEKLFF. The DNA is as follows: TGTGCCAGCAGCTTGGGACAGCTGACAACTAATGAAAAACTGTTTTTT.